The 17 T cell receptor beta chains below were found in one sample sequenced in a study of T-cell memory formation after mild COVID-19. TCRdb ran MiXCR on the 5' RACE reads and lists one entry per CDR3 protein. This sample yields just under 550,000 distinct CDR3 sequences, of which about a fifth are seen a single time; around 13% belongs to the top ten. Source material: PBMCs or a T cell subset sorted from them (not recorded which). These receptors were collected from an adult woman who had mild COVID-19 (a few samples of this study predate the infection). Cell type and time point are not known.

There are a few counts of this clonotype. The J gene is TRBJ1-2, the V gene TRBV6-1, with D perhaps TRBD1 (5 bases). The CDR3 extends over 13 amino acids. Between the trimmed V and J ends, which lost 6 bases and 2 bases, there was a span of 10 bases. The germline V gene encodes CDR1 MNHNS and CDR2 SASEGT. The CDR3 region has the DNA TGTGCCAGCAGCGAGACAGTAAACTATGGCTACACCTTC. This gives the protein CASSETVNYGYTF.

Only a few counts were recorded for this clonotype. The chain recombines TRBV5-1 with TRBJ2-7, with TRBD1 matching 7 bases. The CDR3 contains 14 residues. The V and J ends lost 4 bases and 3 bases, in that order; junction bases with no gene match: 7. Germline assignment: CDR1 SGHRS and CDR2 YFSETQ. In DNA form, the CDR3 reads TGCGCCAGCAGCCGCCAGGGACAGATCTACGAGCAGTACTTC. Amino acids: CASSRQGQIYEQYF.

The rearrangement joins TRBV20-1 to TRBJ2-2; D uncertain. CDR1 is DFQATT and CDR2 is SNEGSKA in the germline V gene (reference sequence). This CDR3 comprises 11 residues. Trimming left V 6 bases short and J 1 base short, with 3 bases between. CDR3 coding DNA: TGCAGTGCCAGGAACACCGGGGAGCTGTTTTTT. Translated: CSARNTGELFF.

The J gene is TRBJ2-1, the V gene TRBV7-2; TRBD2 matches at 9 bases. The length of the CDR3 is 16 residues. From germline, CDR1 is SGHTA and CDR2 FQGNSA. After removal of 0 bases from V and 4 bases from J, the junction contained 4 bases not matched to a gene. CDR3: CASSLAASGAYNEQFF. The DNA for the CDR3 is TGTGCCAGCAGCTTAGCTGCTAGCGGGGCATACAATGAGCAGTTCTTC.

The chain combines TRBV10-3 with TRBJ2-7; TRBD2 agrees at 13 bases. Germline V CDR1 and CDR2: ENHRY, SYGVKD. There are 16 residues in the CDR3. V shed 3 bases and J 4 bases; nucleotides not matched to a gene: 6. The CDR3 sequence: CAISDSGLAGLYEQYF. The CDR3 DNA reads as TGTGCCATCAGTGACTCGGGACTAGCGGGATTATACGAGCAGTACTTC.

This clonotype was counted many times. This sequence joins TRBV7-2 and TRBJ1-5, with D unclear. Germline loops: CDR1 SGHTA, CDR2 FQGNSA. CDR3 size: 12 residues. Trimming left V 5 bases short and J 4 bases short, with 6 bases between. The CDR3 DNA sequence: TGTGCCAGCAGCGGGGAGAATCAGCCCCAGCATTTT. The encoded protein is CASSGENQPQHF.

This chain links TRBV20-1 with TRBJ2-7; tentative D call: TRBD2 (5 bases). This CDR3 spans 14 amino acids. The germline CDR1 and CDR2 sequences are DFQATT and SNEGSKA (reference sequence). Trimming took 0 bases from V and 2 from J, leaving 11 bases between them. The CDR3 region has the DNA TGCAGTGCTAGAGATCTTAGGCGGGCCTACGAGCAGTACTTC. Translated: CSARDLRRAYEQYF.

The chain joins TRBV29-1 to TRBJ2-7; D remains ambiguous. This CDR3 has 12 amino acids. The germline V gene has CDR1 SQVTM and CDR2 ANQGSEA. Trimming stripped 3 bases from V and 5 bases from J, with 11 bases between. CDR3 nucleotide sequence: TGCAGCGTTGAGGGGATTGCGAACGAGCAGTACTTC. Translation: CSVEGIANEQYF.

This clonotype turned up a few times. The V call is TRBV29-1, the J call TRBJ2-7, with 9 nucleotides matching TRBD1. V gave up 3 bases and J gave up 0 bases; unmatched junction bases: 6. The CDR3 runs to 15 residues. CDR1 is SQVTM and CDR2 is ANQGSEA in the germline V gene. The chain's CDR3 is CSVEEQGASSYEQYF. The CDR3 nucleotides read TGCAGCGTTGAGGAACAGGGGGCGAGCTCCTACGAGCAGTACTTC.

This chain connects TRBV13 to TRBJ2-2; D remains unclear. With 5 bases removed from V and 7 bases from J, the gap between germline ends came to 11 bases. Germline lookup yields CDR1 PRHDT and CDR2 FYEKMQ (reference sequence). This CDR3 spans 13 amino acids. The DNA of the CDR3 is TGTGCCAGCAGCGTCTTGGACGGCGGGGAGCTGTTTTTT. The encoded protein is CASSVLDGGELFF.

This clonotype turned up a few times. CDR3 coding DNA: TGTGCCAGCAGCTTAGTCTATAGCGGGAACAATGAGCAGTTCTTC. This gives the protein CASSLVYSGNNEQFF. V is TRBV7-8 and J is TRBJ2-1, with 8 bases identical to TRBD2. After removal of 1 base from V and 5 bases from J, the junction contained 4 bases not matched to a gene. This CDR3 comprises 15 residues. CDR1 and CDR2 from the germline V gene are SGHVS and FQNEAQ. Complete variable domain (other parts from reference TRBV7-8 and TRBJ2-1): GAGVSQSPRYKVAKRGQDVALRCDPISGHVSLFWYQQALGQGPEFLTYFQNEAQLDKSGLPSDRFFAERPEGSVSTLKIQRTQQEDSAVYLCASSLVYSGNNEQFFGPGTRLTVL.

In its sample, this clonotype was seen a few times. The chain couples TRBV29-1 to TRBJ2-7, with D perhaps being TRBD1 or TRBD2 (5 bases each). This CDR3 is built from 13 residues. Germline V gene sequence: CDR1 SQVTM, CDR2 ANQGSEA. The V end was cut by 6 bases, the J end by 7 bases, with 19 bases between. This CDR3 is CSVDGPGAGEQYF. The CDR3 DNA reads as TGCAGCGTGGACGGACCCGGGGCGGGTGAGCAGTACTTC.

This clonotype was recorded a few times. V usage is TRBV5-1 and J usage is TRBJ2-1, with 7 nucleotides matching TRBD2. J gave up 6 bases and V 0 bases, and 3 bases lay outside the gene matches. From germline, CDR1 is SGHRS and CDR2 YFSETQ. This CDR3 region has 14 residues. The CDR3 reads CASSLGPSGNEQFF. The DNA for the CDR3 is TGCGCCAGCAGCTTGGGCCCTAGCGGCAATGAGCAGTTCTTC.

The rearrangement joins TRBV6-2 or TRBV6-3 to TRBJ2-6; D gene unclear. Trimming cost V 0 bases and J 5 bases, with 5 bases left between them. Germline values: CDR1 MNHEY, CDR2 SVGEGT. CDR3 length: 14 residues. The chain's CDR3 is CASSYSIRANVLTF. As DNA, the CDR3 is TGTGCCAGCAGTTACTCGATTCGGGCCAACGTCCTGACTTTC.

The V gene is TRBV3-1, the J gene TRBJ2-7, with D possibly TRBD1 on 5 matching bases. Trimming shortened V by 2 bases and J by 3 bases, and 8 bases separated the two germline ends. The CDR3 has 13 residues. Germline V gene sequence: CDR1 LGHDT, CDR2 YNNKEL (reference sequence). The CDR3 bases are TGTGCCAGCAGCCAAAACAGGTTCTACGAGCAGTACTTC. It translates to CASSQNRFYEQYF.

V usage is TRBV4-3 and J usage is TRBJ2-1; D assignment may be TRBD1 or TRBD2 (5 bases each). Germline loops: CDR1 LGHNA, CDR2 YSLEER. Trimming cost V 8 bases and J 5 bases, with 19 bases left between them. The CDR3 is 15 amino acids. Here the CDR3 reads CASRIGVVGDNEQFF. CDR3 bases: TGCGCCAGCCGCATAGGGGTCGTGGGAGACAATGAGCAGTTCTTC.

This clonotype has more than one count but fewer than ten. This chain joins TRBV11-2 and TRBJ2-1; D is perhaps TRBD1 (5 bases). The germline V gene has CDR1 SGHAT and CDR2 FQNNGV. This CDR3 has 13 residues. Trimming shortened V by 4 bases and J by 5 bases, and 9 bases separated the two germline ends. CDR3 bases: TGTGCCAGCAGCTCCTACAGGCACAATGAGCAGTTCTTC. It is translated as CASSSYRHNEQFF. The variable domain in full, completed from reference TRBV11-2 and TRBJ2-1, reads EAGVAQSPRYKIIEKRQSVAFWCNPISGHATLYWYQQILGQGPKLLIQFQNNGVVDDSQLPKDRFSAERLKGVDSTLKIQPAKLEDSAVYLCASSSYRHNEQFFGPGTRLTVL.